The clone carrying this T cell receptor (beta chain) was counted only a few times. The data are from a study of blood T cell repertoires in COVID-19. Study background: Researchers got acute and convalescent COVID-19 samples from the United States, Italy and Spain. T cells, B-cell-depleted T cells, or PBMCs provided the cDNA or gDNA that served as material.

Using immunoSEQ multiplex PCR, the repertoire was profiled, and TCRdb retains in-frame clones only, with some absent. The table has around 120,000 clones, 78% seen once. The CDR3 loop spans 14 amino acids. Per the germline V gene, CDR1 is SGHRS and CDR2 is YFSETQ. V dropped 5 bases and J dropped 1 base, with 9 bases sitting between them. The chain is built from TRBV5-1 and TRBJ2-2; D is undetermined. The sequence came from a man between 65 and 85 years old with acute or convalescent COVID-19. Sequencing was carried out using peripheral blood. For the CDR3, the DNA is TGCGCCAGCAGAGACAATGGGAACACCGGGGAGCTGTTTTTT. Amino acids: CASRDNGNTGELFF.